This T cell receptor (beta chain) was identified in a study of T cell repertoires in cytomegalovirus infection. Study information: It can be stated that public TCR beta signatures indicated CMV infection as well as a matching HLA type.

This clonotype came up a few times. The CDR3 is 14 amino acids. The V gene lost 8 bases and the J gene lost 7 bases, with 15 bases spanning the gap. In germline, CDR1 is SEHNR, CDR2 FQNEAQ (reference sequence). Using its own MiXCR run on the reads, TCRdb lists one record per CDR3 protein. The table includes about 260,000 distinct CDR3 sequences, about an eighth detected once. The sequence was collected from a human donor in good health (CMV status not recorded). Some clones in this sample may be carry-over from other donors' samples. This chain links TRBV7-9 with TRBJ1-6, with a possible D match to TRBD1 (5 bases). Material for sequencing was PBMCs. As DNA, the CDR3 is TGTGCCAGCGGAACAGGAGTGGGGAATTCACCCCTCCACTTT. It yields the protein CASGTGVGNSPLHF.